This is a list of T cell receptor beta chains from one sample in a study of cytomegalovirus exposure and HLA in healthy donors. Only in-frame clones appear in the TCRdb table, and some are missing; sequencing was by immunoSEQ multiplex PCR. The data show 90,000 to 100,000 clones, about 74% seen once. The sequenced material came from PBMCs. The receptors derive from a female donor in good health and CMV-seronegative. Both conserved end residues are part of each CDR3. Each record gives: D gene, clone size, J gene, V gene, CDR3 protein, CDR3 DNA. The D gene is left open where the match is weak. The size field is filled for only some rows; it gives once, few, many or a size class.

>NA|NA|TRBJ2-7|TRBV7-2
CASSRTVSYEQYF
TGTGCCAGCAGCCGGACAGTTTCCTACGAGCAGTACTTC
>TRBD1|few|TRBJ2-7|TRBV30
CAWSALGQPSWEQYF
TGTGCCTGGAGTGCGTTGGGACAGCCCTCGTGGGAGCAGTACTTC
>NA|NA|TRBJ1-6|TRBV7-2
CASSYTTGRSPLHF
TGTGCCAGCAGTTACACGACAGGTAGATCACCCCTCCACTTT
>NA|NA|TRBJ1-1|TRBV5-8
CASNQRSFMNTEAFF
TGTGCCAGCAACCAACGGAGCTTTATGAACACTGAAGCTTTCTTT
>NA|NA|TRBJ1-3|TRBV5-6
CASSLGRNTIYF
TGTGCCAGCAGCCTCGGTAGAAACACCATATATTTT
>TRBD1|NA|TRBJ1-1|TRBV30
CAWTKSGQGGMYTEAFF
TGTGCCTGGACCAAAAGTGGACAGGGGGGAATGTACACTGAAGCTTTCTTT
>TRBD1|NA|TRBJ2-5|TRBV5-1
CASSLSTGKETQYF
TGCGCCAGCAGCTTGTCGACAGGGAAAGAGACCCAGTACTTC
>TRBD1|few|TRBJ1-5|TRBV30
CAWSGPTGANQPQHF
TGTGCCTGGAGTGGTCCGACAGGGGCCAATCAGCCCCAGCATTTT
>NA|NA|TRBJ2-7|TRBV5-6
CASSWGSGPQGGEQYF
TGTGCCAGCAGCTGGGGCTCGGGGCCCCAAGGAGGGGAGCAGTACTTC
>TRBD1|NA|TRBJ1-6|TRBV6-6
CASSSGTGNSPLHF
TGTGCCAGCAGTTCCGGGACAGGAAATTCACCCCTCCACTTT
>TRBD1|few|TRBJ2-7|TRBV6-1
CASSEGEDRGSYEQYF
TGTGCCAGCAGTGAAGGTGAGGACAGGGGTTCCTACGAGCAGTACTTC
>NA|NA|TRBJ1-5|TRBV30
CAWSVRTLNQPQHF
TGTGCCTGGAGTGTAAGGACACTGAATCAGCCCCAGCATTTT
>NA|NA|TRBJ2-5|TRBV10-3
CAISASGTPTALSETQYF
TGTGCCATCAGTGCCTCCGGGACACCTACCGCTTTATCAGAGACCCAGTACTTC
>NA|NA|TRBJ2-5|TRBV5-1
CASSLGLGETQYF
TGCGCCAGCAGCTTGGGCCTGGGCGAGACCCAGTACTTC
>NA|once|TRBJ2-3|TRBV6-5
CASSRRLSTDTQYF
TGTGCCAGCAGTCGTCGACTGAGCACAGATACGCAGTATTTT
>NA|NA|TRBJ1-2|TRBV6-5
CASSYSRRAYGYTF
TGTGCCAGCAGTTACAGTAGGAGAGCCTATGGCTACACCTTC
>TRBD1|NA|TRBJ2-7|TRBV30
CALKTGSSYEQYF
TGTGCCTTAAAGACAGGGTCATCCTACGAGCAGTACTTC
>NA|NA|TRBJ1-2|TRBV6-6
CASSPYTDGYTF
TGTGCCAGCAGTCCTTATACGGATGGCTACACCTTC
>TRBD1|NA|TRBJ2-1|TRBV13
CASSSRRPGTGINEQFF
TGTGCCAGCAGCTCACGACGCCCCGGGACAGGGATAAATGAGCAGTTCTTC
>NA|NA|TRBJ1-3|TRBV6-5
CASARGGARGNTIYF
TGTGCCAGCGCTCGGGGGGGGGCGAGAGGAAACACCATATATTTT
>NA|NA|TRBJ1-2|TRBV27
CASSDSYYGYTF
TGTGCCAGCAGCGACAGTTACTATGGCTACACCTTC
>TRBD2|NA|TRBJ2-3|TRBV7-3
CASSLGLAVDTQYF
TGTGCCAGCAGCTTAGGGCTAGCGGTAGATACGCAGTATTTT
>TRBD1|NA|TRBJ1-2|TRBV14
CASSQDYIGAGGYGYTF
TGTGCCAGCAGCCAAGATTATATCGGGGCAGGGGGCTATGGCTACACCTTC
>NA|NA|TRBJ2-7|TRBV30
CAWSFLIKTIYEQYF
TGTGCCTGGAGTTTCCTTATCAAGACTATCTACGAGCAGTACTTC